This T cell receptor beta chain was sequenced for a study of T-cell memory formation after mild COVID-19. Study-wide findings and caveats: Those CD4+ clones that contracted were mainly in CM and EM (CD8+ ones in EMRA). Contracting clones, day 15 to 85, had balanced CD4/CD8, and later expanders favored CD4+. The finding that pre-infection memory included some responding clones suggested that cross-reactive memory joined.

The V end lost 6 bases, the J end lost 9 bases, and 12 bases lay between the germline ends. Per germline, CDR1 SEHNR and CDR2 FQNEAQ (reference sequence). The CDR3 contains 12 residues. Constant-segment primers and 5'RACE yielded cDNA libraries for TCR alpha and TCR beta, each carrying sample barcodes and UMIs. TCRdb re-called the 5' RACE reads through MiXCR, storing one row per CDR3 protein. The sample has about 400,000 distinct CDR3 sequences, 14% seen once. In regard to this clonotype: Its antigen remains unidentified.

This clonotype was obtained from a man aged 18-30 years who had mild COVID-19 (a few samples of this study predate the infection). Cell type and time point are not known. The chain carries TRBV7-9 and TRBJ2-1, with D perhaps TRBD1 or TRBD2 (5 bases each). The sequenced sample consisted of PBMCs or a T cell subset sorted from them (not recorded which). The CDR3 DNA sequence: TGTGCCAGCAGATCCGGGACCGGTGAGCAGTTCTTC. Amino acids: CASRSGTGEQFF.